This TCR beta chain was documented in a study of CD8 T cells in Susac syndrome. Reverse transcription used about 0.45 to 1 ug RNA and random hexamers. Each CDR3 protein is one row after TCRdb ran MiXCR on the immunoSEQ multiplex PCR reads. This sample has 92,000 or so distinct CDR3 sequences, with approximately 96% found just once. The CDR3 totals 12 residues. CDR1 is SEHNR, CDR2 FQNEAQ, per germline (reference sequence). With 1 base removed from V and 9 bases from J, the gap between germline ends came to 7 bases. Patients with Susac syndrome met diagnostic criteria defined recently for definite or probable disease.

V gene TRBV7-9 combines with J gene TRBJ2-1; D is uncertain. This sequence was found in a human donor with Susac syndrome. The sequencing input was CD8+ T cells from PBMCs. CDR3 in amino acids: CASSLGLREQFF. The CDR3 DNA sequence: TGTGCCAGCAGCTTAGGTCTCCGTGAGCAGTTCTTC.